This T cell receptor beta chain was sequenced in a study of T cells after somatic rescue of genetic block. Repertoires were generated with immunoSEQ multiplex PCR, while TCRdb's copy carries only in-frame clones and drops some. Of roughly 71,000 clones listed, approximately 90% were seen once; the top ten hold around 2.8%. Germline-derived CDR1 and CDR2 are MNHEY and SMNVEV (reference sequence). V dropped 3 bases and J dropped 3; count of bases not matched to a gene: 7. There are 16 residues in the CDR3. Sequencing was carried out using peripheral blood mononuclear cells (PBMCs). The sequence was obtained from a man aged 25 to 40. The chain carries TRBV27 and TRBJ1-5; the match to TRBD1 covers 8 bases. The CDR3 here is CASSLVTGEANQPQHF. The CDR3 region has the DNA TGTGCCAGCAGTTTGGTGACAGGGGAGGCCAATCAGCCCCAGCATTTT.